These 9 T cell receptor beta chains were sequenced from one sample in a study of blood T cell repertoires in COVID-19 (dated by TCRdb to 2020 to 2021). Receptor libraries were prepared by the immunoSEQ multiplex PCR assay. TCRdb re-hosts the immuneACCESS table, in-frame sequences only. Its copies lack some clones; in the studies checked, an unresolved V gene accounts for under half of them, and the cause for the rest is not known. The sample yields 250,000 to 300,000 clones; under 90% were counted once. Of the sample, approximately 3.1% is held by the ten largest clones. The sample was peripheral blood. These receptors were taken from a woman aged 18-30 years with acute or convalescent COVID-19.

The gene calls are TRBV5-6 and TRBJ1-1; no definite D call. Trimming stripped 3 bases from V and 1 base from J, with 13 bases between. Germline loops: CDR1 SGHDT, CDR2 YYEEEE. The CDR3 has 15 amino acids. CDR3 bases: TGTGCCAGCAGCTATCGGACTTGGGGGAACACTGAAGCTTTCTTT. Translation: CASSYRTWGNTEAFF.

The chain carries TRBV3-1 (or the pseudogene TRBV3-2) and TRBJ1-6; D ambiguous. Trimming left V 1 base short and J 9 bases short, with 10 bases between. The CDR3 spans 14 residues. From germline, CDR1 is LGHDT and CDR2 YNNKEL (reference sequence). CDR3 residues: CASSQGPASSPLHF. The CDR3 DNA is TGTGCCAGCAGCCAAGGGCCCGCCAGTTCACCCCTCCACTTT.

This chain uses TRBV7-6 with TRBJ2-2, with D unclear. Germline V CDR1 and CDR2: SGHVS, FNYEAQ. Trimming pared 5 bases from V and 1 base from J, leaving 11 bases between. There are 15 residues in the CDR3. The CDR3 DNA follows: TGTGCCAGCAGCCTTTCAACAGAGAACACCGGGGAGCTGTTTTTT. This codes for CASSLSTENTGELFF.

The chain uses TRBV30 and TRBJ1-2, with D perhaps TRBD1 (6 bases). V was shortened by 1 base and J by 13 bases, with 16 bases between the two germline ends. Germline V lookup: CDR1 GTSNPN, CDR2 SVGIG (reference sequence). This CDR3 is 12 amino acids long. CDR3 protein: CAWSAGAGVPTF. The CDR3 DNA follows: TGTGCCTGGAGTGCAGGGGCAGGCGTTCCCACCTTC.

The rearrangement uses TRBV6-5 and TRBJ2-7; D might be TRBD1 (5 bases). Trimming took 4 bases from V and 4 from J, leaving 17 bases between them. Germline CDR1 is MNHEY and CDR2 is SVGAGI. The CDR3 is 15 amino acids. The CDR3 sequence is CASSLQASWGYEQYF. As DNA, the CDR3 is TGTGCCAGCAGTTTACAGGCCTCATGGGGTTACGAGCAGTACTTC.

CDR3 loop: CASSHWDREADTQYF. The CDR3 nucleotides read TGTGCCAGCAGCCACTGGGACAGGGAGGCAGATACGCAGTATTTT. The chain recombines TRBV14 with TRBJ2-3; TRBD1 matches 9 bases. The ends lost 3 bases at V and 4 bases at J; junction bases unmatched: 5. Germline loops: CDR1 SGHDN, CDR2 FVKESK. The CDR3 is 15 residues long.

This sequence joins TRBV6-5 and TRBJ1-2, with D perhaps TRBD1 (5 bases). This CDR3 comprises 13 residues. In germline, CDR1 is MNHEY, CDR2 SVGAGI. With 6 bases removed from V and 6 bases from J, the gap between germline ends came to 14 bases. The CDR3 reads CASSTGLGHGYTF. Written as DNA, the CDR3 is TGTGCCAGCAGCACGGGACTGGGACATGGCTACACCTTC.

The chain employs TRBV5-1 and TRBJ2-7; TRBD2 aligns across 12 bases. The germline gives CDR1 SGHRS, CDR2 YFSETQ. Trimming cost V 4 bases and J 5 bases; bases outside gene matches: 10. The CDR3 consists of 16 residues. CDR3 in DNA: TGCGCCAGCAGCATGGAAAGGACTAGCGGGATCAACGAGCAGTACTTC. Amino acids: CASSMERTSGINEQYF.

V and J are TRBV27 and TRBJ2-7; 13 nucleotides line up with TRBD2. Trimming took 5 bases from V and 0 from J; bases not matched to a gene: 1. Germline V lookup: CDR1 MNHEY, CDR2 SMNVEV (reference sequence). This CDR3 is 15 amino acids long. CDR3 in amino acids: CASSGLAGASYEQYF. CDR3 bases: TGTGCCAGCAGTGGACTAGCGGGAGCCTCCTACGAGCAGTACTTC.